This TCR beta chain came from a study of OX40 agonist ivuxolimab in advanced cancers. Study at large: The dose-escalation cohort had hepatocellular carcinoma, melanoma, renal cell or head and neck cancer. Partial responses were recorded for three patients, including one with hepatocellular carcinoma and two with cutaneous melanoma.

Data came from immunoSEQ multiplex PCR; TCRdb stores just in-frame clones and leaves some out. The sample consists of roughly 70,000 clones, about 82% of them appearing once. The CDR3 runs 12 residues. Germline V gene sequence: CDR1 LNHDA, CDR2 SQIVND (reference sequence). The V end was cut by 1 base, the J end by 6 bases, with 6 bases between. This clone has only a few counts. The starting material was CD4+ or CD8+ T cells sorted from blood, obtained in a trial of the OX40 agonist ivuxolimab. The genes are TRBV19 and TRBJ1-1; the D is unclear. The receptor comes from an adult with an advanced solid tumor such as melanoma, head and neck, liver or kidney cancer. CDR3 sequence: CASSIGFSEAFF. The CDR3 nucleotides are TGTGCCAGTAGTATAGGGTTCTCTGAAGCTTTCTTT.